The entry below describes one T cell receptor (beta chain). Its antigen target is currently unknown. The record has no base qualities; no much larger clone is one base away. The sample originates from a study of human T cells and chemical hapten exposure (dated by TCRdb to the early 2020s). Background on the whole study: For sensitization, 2% DPC in acetone was applied to a roughly 2 cm by roughly 2 cm area of upper inner arm skin. Weekly therapeutic DPC doses were additionally applied to the scalp of patients throughout the roughly 23-week study period. Patch testing was performed on the upper back with Finn chambers containing 0.01% DPC, and the patch tests were scored after 6 days according to International Contact Dermatitis Research Group standards. Most of the patients in the cohort were female, and the cohort covered alopecia areata with under or over 50% scalp involvement, alopecia totalis and alopecia universalis. The libraries were sequenced as a pool, and the TCR yield per sample differed mostly because of small variations in library volumes within the pool. In alopecia patients, the study followed how the peripheral blood TCR repertoire changed in vivo over primary and secondary sensitization to diphenylcyclopropenone (DPC), a hapten. Patient blood was sampled pre-sensitization (week 0) and at 2, 6 and about 24 weeks after DPC sensitization. For TCR sequencing, blood came from over 25 alopecia patients at anywhere from one to four time points (pre-sensitization, 2, 6 and 24 weeks). What the research found in general, with its limitations: After repeated subsampling, changes were observed in the strength of the expansion versus patch-test correlation and in the threshold at which the correlation became significant. Expanded TCRs formed significantly more large CDR3 similarity clusters than pre-sensitization or healthy control sets, consistent with antigen-driven responses. Because every patient had alopecia, a presumed autoimmune disease, the patients' immune response might differ from that of healthy individuals. Patch test score was positively correlated with the number of PT1 expanded TCRs, with significance at thresholds 8, 16 and 32 but not at 4. DPC sensitization did not change how many TCRs were above 1 in 1000 frequency, and no evidence was found of alterations in global repertoire structure.

In the paper's terms, the time point label means: pre-sensitization, week 0. Reading the label with the study, this specimen's treatment or condition is: therapeutic diphenylcyclopropenone sensitization with weekly scalp DPC. At each patch-test visit, blood was drawn before the patch test was applied. To be eligible, patients had to be aged 18 to 70, diagnosed with alopecia and judged suitable for DPC therapy, while pregnant patients were excluded. Total RNA was extracted from unfractionated whole blood collected in Tempus Blood RNA tubes. The library came from RACE. The sequencer was a NextSeq 500. Library preparation attached unique molecular identifiers to individual cDNA molecules for quantitative, reproducible TCR counting. Each blood RNA sample was used to sequence both TCR alpha and TCR beta chains. Turning to the authors' computational methods: A median of about 89,000 TCRs per sample was observed, with a range of roughly 20,000 to 700,000. The Decombinator software suite was used to annotate the V, J and CDR3 of the TCR reads. To make PS versus PT1 abundance plots, every sample was subsampled to the same number of TCRs (28,000). TCRs were defined as expanded if absent before sensitization and observed at least eight times at the 2-week time point. TCRdb itself trimmed the public reads at Q25 with fastp, ran MiXCR and retained productive beta chains. Duplicate CDR3 protein sequences are folded into a single record with the most common DNA and genes. The V and J calls, along with clone size, are taken from TCRdb and not from the paper's own processing. In all, the sample holds about 380,000 distinct CDR3 sequences, and approximately 5.1% of those were seen once. The ten largest clones represent roughly 2.6% of the sample.

The CDR3 numbers 16 residues from cysteine through phenylalanine. This entry keeps only the CDR3 DNA: 48 bases, framed from base 1. CDR1 LGHDT and CDR2 YNNKEL are derived from the germline V gene (reference sequence). The V end loses 0 bases and the J end loses 4 bases, and a stretch of 15 bases separates them. The sample here was whole blood, taken in connection with sensitization to the hapten diphenylcyclopropenone (DPC). The sequence is built from TRBV3-1 and TRBJ1-1; possibly the D gene is TRBD1, per 5 matching bases. The origin of this receptor is a woman aged 45-65 years with alopecia areata. Some clones in this sample may be carry-over from other donors' samples. This receptor has the CDR3 CASSQEGQGVVTEAFF. The nucleotide sequence is given as TGTGCCAGCAGCCAAGAAGGGCAAGGGGTGGTCACTGAAGCTTTCTTT.